Following are 32 T cell receptor beta chains from one sample sequenced in a study of CD8 T cells in Susac syndrome. An amount of RNA that ranged from roughly 0.45 to 1 ug was reverse transcribed with random hexamers. From the immunoSEQ multiplex PCR reads, TCRdb called clonotypes with MiXCR, one entry per CDR3 protein. The data contain about 400,000 distinct CDR3 sequences, about 85% of them singletons. The sample taken for sequencing was CD8+ T cells from PBMCs. These receptors all stem from a human donor with multiple sclerosis.

On this clonotype itself: The junction and the germline gene differ at one end; a read error may be behind it. The chain couples TRBV15 to TRBJ2-5; 11 positions agree with TRBD2. Germline CDR1 and CDR2: LNHNV and YYDKDF (reference sequence). This CDR3 contains 17 residues. CDR3 protein: CAASRDLSGGALETQYF. The CDR3 coding sequence is TGTGCCGCCAGCAGAGATCTTAGCGGGGGGGCCTTAGAGACCCAGTACTTC.

The V gene is TRBV6-1, the J gene TRBJ2-2; tentatively, D is TRBD2 (6 bases). The germline V and J ends were trimmed by 3 bases and 4 bases, with 12 bases remaining between them. The germline CDR1 and CDR2 sequences are MNHNS and SASEGT. The CDR3 consists of 15 residues. CDR3 sequence: CASSDGREATGELFF. CDR3 in DNA: TGTGCCAGCAGTGACGGCAGGGAGGCCACCGGGGAGCTGTTTTTT.

The chain has TRBV5-1 and TRBJ2-1; the match to TRBD2 covers 7 bases. Germline values: CDR1 SGHRS, CDR2 YFSETQ. The CDR3 has 16 amino acids. V dropped 4 bases and J dropped 7; count of bases not matched to a gene: 14. The CDR3 DNA is TGCGCCAGCAGCATGTGGGGGGGTGACAGTCCGAATGAGCAGTTCTTC. Translation gives CASSMWGGDSPNEQFF.

V and J are TRBV19 and TRBJ2-7, with 8 nucleotides matching TRBD2. V trimming: 1 base; J trimming: 2 bases; junction bases outside the gene matches: 4. This CDR3 contains 15 residues. CDR1 is LNHDA and CDR2 is SQIVND in the germline V gene (reference sequence). The CDR3 is CASSIGSGGTYEQYF. For the CDR3, the DNA is TGTGCCAGTAGTATAGGGAGCGGGGGAACCTACGAGCAGTACTTC.

This clonotype was recorded only once. At one of its ends the junction is not consistent with the germline gene, which may arise from a read error. The CDR3 spells CASSQQTDSYEQCF. The CDR3 DNA sequence: TGTGCCAGCAGCCAACAGACGGACTCCTACGAGCAGTGCTTC. The V and J genes are TRBV3-1 and TRBJ2-7; TRBD2 might be the D (5 bases). Germline lookup yields CDR1 LGHDT and CDR2 YNNKEL (reference sequence). The CDR3 totals 14 residues.

V usage is TRBV6-1 and J usage is TRBJ1-1; 8 bases align to TRBD1. V trimming: 4 bases; J trimming: 4 bases; junction bases outside the gene matches: 5. The CDR3 is made up of 14 amino acids. The germline V gene has CDR1 MNHNS and CDR2 SASEGT. The chain's CDR3 is CASSVPRGPTEAFF. CDR3 DNA sequence: TGTGCCAGCAGTGTACCCAGGGGGCCCACTGAAGCTTTCTTT.

The chain links TRBV7-9 to TRBJ2-7; D is unresolved. V lost 2 bases, J lost 1 base, and 6 bases lay in between. CDR1 and CDR2 (germline): SEHNR, FQNEAQ (reference sequence). This CDR3 comprises 13 residues. In DNA, the CDR3 is TGTGCCAGCAGCTTACGAGCTTCCTACGAGCAGTACTTC. It encodes CASSLRASYEQYF.

This clonotype occurred once. This chain links TRBV29-1 with TRBJ1-3; possible D gene TRBD1, 6 bases. Trimming took off 4 bases at V and 4 bases at J, with 11 bases between the two ends. The CDR3 sequence is 13 residues long. The V gene's germline CDR1 is SQVTM and CDR2 ANQGSEA. In DNA, the CDR3 is TGCAGCGTTGTAGCGGGGGGCGGAAACACCATATATTTT. Translation gives CSVVAGGGNTIYF.

The gene calls are TRBV5-4 and TRBJ2-5; D is ambiguous. CDR3 length: 12 amino acids. Germline V gene data show CDR1 as SGHNT and CDR2 as YYREEE (reference sequence). V was trimmed by 4 bases and J by 3 bases, leaving 7 bases between them. CDR3 amino acids: CASSSWEETQYF. For the CDR3, the DNA is TGTGCCAGCAGCAGCTGGGAAGAGACCCAGTACTTC. The whole variable domain, filled in from reference TRBV5-4 and TRBJ2-5, reads ETGVTQSPTHLIKTRGQQVTLRCSSQSGHNTVSWYQQALGQGPQFIFQYYREEENGRGNFPPRFSGLQFPNYSSELNVNALELDDSALYLCASSSWEETQYFGPGTRLLVL.

This clonotype was seen a single time. This chain's CDR3 is CASSYTGEDYTEAFF. The CDR3 DNA reads TGTGCCAGCAGTTACACCGGAGAGGATTACACTGAAGCTTTCTTT. V gene TRBV6-5 combines with J gene TRBJ1-1; D ambiguous. Deletions cut 2 bases from V and 3 bases from J, with 13 bases between. Germline V gives CDR1 MNHEY, CDR2 SVGAGI. The CDR3 contains 15 residues.

The V gene is TRBV11-2, the J gene TRBJ2-7; D may match TRBD1 or TRBD2 (5 bases each). CDR1 is SGHAT, CDR2 FQNNGV, per germline. The V and J ends lost 4 bases and 5 bases respectively, with 15 bases between them. This CDR3 is built from 14 residues. This chain's CDR3 is CASSSGPGRDEQYF. The CDR3, as DNA: TGTGCCAGCAGCTCTGGCCCAGGGCGGGACGAGCAGTACTTC.

Written as DNA, the CDR3 is TGTGCCAGCAGCTTAAACGGGCCCAAGGAGCAGTTCTTC. This gives the protein CASSLNGPKEQFF. This chain joins TRBV13 and TRBJ2-1; D gene uncertain. The CDR3 length is 13 residues. The germline V gene has CDR1 PRHDT and CDR2 FYEKMQ (reference sequence). V was shortened by 2 bases and J by 10 bases, with 12 bases between the two germline ends.

V usage is TRBV27 and J usage is TRBJ2-7; no definite D call. This CDR3 region has 13 residues. Germline V gene data show CDR1 as MNHEY and CDR2 as SMNVEV (reference sequence). V was shortened by 4 bases and J by 3 bases, with 10 bases between the two germline ends. In nucleotides, the CDR3 is TGTGCCAGCAGTTACCGCATGGACTACGAGCAGTACTTC. The encoded protein is CASSYRMDYEQYF.

The chain is built from TRBV18 and TRBJ2-3; D ambiguous. The CDR3 loop spans 11 amino acids. Trimming cost V 5 bases and J 4 bases, with 4 bases left between them. In germline, CDR1 is KGHSH, CDR2 LQKENI. CDR3 nucleotides: TGTGCCAGCTCAGAAGCAGATACGCAGTATTTT. Residues: CASSEADTQYF. Full variable domain (rest looked up from reference TRBV18 and TRBJ2-3): NAGVMQNPRHLVRRRGQEARLRCSPMKGHSHVYWYRQLPEEGLKFMVYLQKENIIDESGMPKERFSAEFPKEGPSILRIQQVVRGDSAAYFCASSEADTQYFGPGTRLTVL.

In its sample, this clonotype was seen once. The chain carries TRBV20-1 and TRBJ2-1; D may be TRBD2 (6 bases). The CDR3 is made up of 16 amino acids. In germline, CDR1 is DFQATT, CDR2 SNEGSKA (reference sequence). The V end was cut by 0 bases, the J end by 0 bases, with 12 bases between. CDR3 region: CSARDRQRASYNEQFF. In nucleotides, the CDR3 is TGCAGTGCTAGAGATCGACAGCGGGCCTCCTACAATGAGCAGTTCTTC.

There are a few counts of this clonotype. The chain carries TRBV5-1 and TRBJ2-7; D is perhaps TRBD1 or TRBD2 (6 bases each). In germline, CDR1 is SGHRS, CDR2 YFSETQ. This CDR3 is 14 amino acids long. Trimming took 4 bases from V and 2 from J, leaving 13 bases between them. CDR3 sequence reads: CASSPRDITYEQYF. The CDR3, as DNA: TGCGCCAGCAGCCCGCGGGACATTACCTACGAGCAGTACTTC.

The V and J genes are TRBV6-1 and TRBJ2-1; D is perhaps TRBD1 (5 bases). Germline V gene lookup returns CDR1 MNHNS and CDR2 SASEGT. The V and J ends lost 6 bases and 8 bases respectively, with 8 bases between them. The CDR3 is made up of 11 amino acids. The CDR3 bases are TGTGCCAGCAGGAGGACACATGAGCAGTTCTTC. Protein sequence: CASRRTHEQFF.

The V gene is TRBV29-1, the J gene TRBJ2-7; the D gene is possibly TRBD1 (5 bases). The V gene lost 4 bases and the J gene lost 7 bases, with 11 bases spanning the gap. Germline V gives CDR1 SQVTM, CDR2 ANQGSEA. The CDR3 length is 11 residues. The CDR3 DNA reads as TGCAGCGTTGTAGGGGCTATTGAGCAGTACTTC. Its translation: CSVVGAIEQYF.

The V gene is TRBV30, the J gene TRBJ2-2; D not certain. V dropped 5 bases and J dropped 5 bases, with 15 bases sitting between them. CDR3 size: 14 residues. Germline CDR1 GTSNPN, CDR2 SVGIG (reference sequence). The CDR3 loop reads CAWLYDPRTGELFF. The CDR3 DNA reads TGTGCCTGGTTATATGACCCGAGGACCGGGGAGCTGTTTTTT.

This chain joins TRBV3-1 and TRBJ2-5; either TRBD1 or TRBD2 may supply D (5 bases each). V was clipped by 2 bases and J by 0 bases, with 10 bases between them. There are 15 residues in the CDR3. The germline gives CDR1 LGHDT, CDR2 YNNKEL (reference sequence). CDR3 bases: TGTGCCAGCAGCCAACTCCGGGACGACCAAGAGACCCAGTACTTC. Translated: CASSQLRDDQETQYF.

This clonotype has just a few counts. The chain is built from TRBV6-1 and TRBJ2-7, with D unresolved. The germline V gene has CDR1 MNHNS and CDR2 SASEGT. The CDR3 extends over 13 amino acids. V was pared by 3 bases and J by 2 bases, with 8 bases between. CDR3 bases: TGTGCCAGCAGTGATGGGCTAGCCTACGAGCAGTACTTC. Translated: CASSDGLAYEQYF.

This clonotype was observed a few times. The chain recombines TRBV29-1 with TRBJ2-7, with D possibly matching TRBD2 (5 bases). This CDR3 is 13 amino acids long. Germline V gives CDR1 SQVTM, CDR2 ANQGSEA. The germline V and J ends were trimmed by 3 bases and 2 bases, with 11 bases remaining between them. The CDR3 DNA sequence: TGCAGCGTTGACGCGGACGGGACCTACGAGCAGTACTTC. Translated: CSVDADGTYEQYF.

Regarding this clonotype: The junction and the germline gene differ at one end; a read error may be behind it. The V call is TRBV5-6, the J call TRBJ2-5; 8 nucleotides agree with TRBD1. The CDR3 is 16 residues long. The germline gives CDR1 SGHDT, CDR2 YYEEEE. This chain's CDR3 is CTSSLSGRGRMETQYF. CDR3 sequence (DNA): TGTACCAGCAGCTTGTCGGGCAGGGGGCGAATGGAGACCCAGTACTTC.

CDR3 sequence (DNA): TGTGCCAGCAGCTTAATAGGCCCGATGGGGGCGGAGCCCTACAATGAGCAGTTCTTC. It encodes CASSLIGPMGAEPYNEQFF. This sequence joins TRBV7-3 and TRBJ2-1, with D perhaps matching TRBD1 (6 bases). CDR3 length: 19 residues. Trimming took off 1 base at V and 2 bases at J, with 21 bases between the two ends. Per the germline V gene, CDR1 is SGHTA and CDR2 is FQGTGA.

The J gene is TRBJ1-1, the V gene TRBV20-1; D not certain. Per the germline V gene, CDR1 is DFQATT and CDR2 is SNEGSKA (reference sequence). The CDR3 runs 12 residues. V was trimmed by 5 bases and J by 1 base, leaving 8 bases between them. This CDR3 is CSARQSNTEAFF. Here the CDR3 DNA reads TGCAGTGCTCGACAATCGAACACTGAAGCTTTCTTT.

V usage is TRBV4-2 and J usage is TRBJ1-5; D gene unclear. V lost 3 bases, J lost 1 base, and 10 bases lay in between. Germline V gives CDR1 LGHNA, CDR2 YNFKEQ. CDR3 length equals 15 residues. The CDR3 is CASSQGPGSNQPQHF. Here the CDR3 DNA reads TGTGCCAGCAGCCAGGGCCCCGGGAGCAATCAGCCCCAGCATTTT.

V gene TRBV7-2 combines with J gene TRBJ2-1, with D tentatively TRBD2 (5 bases). The V end lost 4 bases, the J end lost 7 bases, and 8 bases lay between the germline ends. CDR1 and CDR2 from the germline V gene are SGHTA and FQGNSA. The CDR3 length is 12 residues. The CDR3 loop reads CASSSGLNEQFF. CDR3 in DNA: TGTGCCAGCAGCTCTGGACTTAATGAGCAGTTCTTC.

The chain joins TRBV10-2 to TRBJ2-1; 8 bases map to TRBD1. The CDR3 has 16 residues. The germline gives CDR1 WSHSY, CDR2 SAAADI. Trimming cost V 2 bases and J 5 bases; bases outside gene matches: 8. CDR3 residues: CASSEGPGGMDNEQFF. CDR3 sequence (DNA): TGCGCCAGCAGTGAGGGCCCAGGGGGCATGGACAATGAGCAGTTCTTC.

The rearrangement uses TRBV29-1 and TRBJ1-1; D unclear. Trimming shortened V by 8 bases and J by 1 base, and 11 bases separated the two germline ends. Germline loops: CDR1 SQVTM, CDR2 ANQGSEA. The length of the CDR3 is 12 residues. The CDR3 spells CSYSSGNTEAFF. The DNA of the CDR3 is TGCAGCTACTCTTCGGGGAACACTGAAGCTTTCTTT.

The rearrangement uses TRBV29-1 and TRBJ2-2; no definite D call. V lost 7 bases, J lost 2 bases, and 17 bases lay in between. This CDR3 is built from 15 residues. Germline-derived CDR1 and CDR2 are SQVTM and ANQGSEA. Here the CDR3 reads CSAAGPKANTGELFF. CDR3 bases: TGCAGCGCCGCCGGTCCTAAAGCAAACACCGGGGAGCTGTTTTTT.

This rearrangement joins TRBV12-5 to TRBJ2-1; TRBD2 matches at 15 bases. Germline CDR1 LGHNT, CDR2 FRNRAP. CDR3 length equals 17 residues. V lost 8 bases to trimming and J lost 1 base; unmatched junction nucleotides: 6. The CDR3, as DNA: TGTGCTAGTAGGGGACTAGCGGGAGGTACGTCCTACAATGAGCAGTTCTTC. Translation: CASRGLAGGTSYNEQFF.

The J gene is TRBJ2-7, the V gene TRBV28, with 7 nucleotides matching TRBD1. The CDR3 consists of 17 residues. Germline V gene sequence: CDR1 MDHEN, CDR2 SYDVKM. V lost 2 bases to trimming and J lost 0 bases; unmatched junction nucleotides: 10. In nucleotides, the CDR3 is TGTGCCAGCAGTTTAAGGGGGCGCACTATTCACTCCTACGAGCAGTACTTC. Its translation: CASSLRGRTIHSYEQYF.